This passage covers 3 T cell receptor beta chains from one sample sequenced in a study of shared clonotypes between healthy human individuals. The data were produced by immunoSEQ multiplex PCR, yet TCRdb's version contains in-frame clones alone and is incomplete. The table lists approximately 2,300,000 clones, 85% to 95% of them singletons. Source material: naive CD4+ T cells from PBMCs. Subset meaning: CD45RA+ positively selected. The receptor source for this set is a man between 18 and 29 years old in good health. Some clones in this sample may be carry-over from other donors' samples.

This sequence joins TRBV28 and TRBJ1-4; no reliable D call. CDR3 length equals 17 residues. V lost 7 bases to trimming and J lost 7 bases, with 25 bases between them. Germline CDR1 and CDR2: MDHEN and SYDVKM. The CDR3 reads CASTPPVGAPRSEKLFF. The DNA of the CDR3 is TGTGCCAGCACCCCTCCAGTGGGCGCACCCCGAAGTGAAAAACTGTTTTTT.

The chain combines TRBV28 with TRBJ2-5; 7 bases are a match to TRBD1. The J segment lost 5 bases and the V segment lost 4 bases, leaving 4 bases of the junction unmatched. CDR3 length equals 13 residues. Germline CDR1 is MDHEN and CDR2 is SYDVKM. In DNA form, the CDR3 reads TGTGCCAGCAGTTGGCAGGGACAGGAGACCCAGTACTTC. Protein product: CASSWQGQETQYF.

The sample holds a few counts of this clone. The rearrangement joins TRBV14 to TRBJ1-1; D may be TRBD1 (5 bases). Trimming left V 0 bases short and J 7 bases short, with 21 bases between. CDR1 and CDR2 (germline): SGHDN, FVKESK. The length of the CDR3 is 17 residues. CDR3 loop: CASSQDQMMGQGSEAFF. The CDR3 DNA is TGTGCCAGCAGCCAAGATCAGATGATGGGCCAGGGCAGTGAAGCTTTCTTT.